What follows are 22 T cell receptor beta chains derived from one specimen sequenced in a study of CXCR3-negative and CXCR3-positive naive CD8 T cells. The TRB libraries of cDNA were built by UMI-labeled 5' RACE. Following a re-call of the 5' RACE reads, TCRdb has one entry per CDR3 protein and lacks DNA. This repertoire includes about 39,000 distinct CDR3 sequences. Material: naive CXCR3- CD8+ T cells from blood. Stated subset: CD45RO-CCR7+CD27+CD95- naive CD8+ T cells lacking CXCR3 (TNR3-). The receptors originated from a human donor in good health. Some clones in this sample may be carry-over from other donors' samples.

The rearrangement joins TRBV10-1 to TRBJ1-1; the TCRdb D gene call, TRBD1, has no DNA to confirm it. The CDR3 is made up of 12 amino acids. Looked up from germline, CDR1 is WNHNN and CDR2 is SYGVQD (reference sequence). CDR3 residues: CASKDGGTEAFF.

V is TRBV29-1 and J is TRBJ2-2; absent DNA, TCRdb's TRBD1 call cannot be checked. The CDR3 covers 14 residues. Germline V lookup: CDR1 SQVTM, CDR2 ANQGSEA. This CDR3 is CSALGGGNTGELFF.

The chain employs TRBV12-3 or TRBV12-4 and TRBJ1-6; TCRdb reports TRBD1, a call that lacks DNA to check it against. The CDR3 extends over 14 amino acids. The CDR3 region is CASSSRDGNSPLHF.

V gene TRBV9 combines with J gene TRBJ1-1; TCRdb designates TRBD1, a call that cannot be tested without DNA. The CDR3 extends over 15 amino acids. Germline V CDR1 and CDR2: SGDLS, YYNGEE. The CDR3 here is CASSVVSGMSTEAFF.

The CDR3 is CASSQDYRVGDEKLFF. The chain carries TRBV14 and TRBJ1-4; lacking DNA, the TRBD1 call made by TCRdb goes unchecked. Germline V lookup: CDR1 SGHDN, CDR2 FVKESK. The CDR3 extends over 16 amino acids.

V is TRBV29-1 and J is TRBJ2-7; as DNA is missing, the TRBD1 call by TCRdb cannot be tested. This CDR3 is built from 12 residues. The germline gives CDR1 SQVTM, CDR2 ANQGSEA. The CDR3 loop is CSVRTGSNEQYF.

This chain uses TRBV4-3 with TRBJ1-1; TCRdb calls TRBD1, which cannot be checked without DNA. Germline V gene data show CDR1 as LGHNA and CDR2 as YSLEER. The CDR3 length is 16 residues. The CDR3 sequence is CASSRGQYLGGTEAFF.

V is TRBV7-9 and J is TRBJ2-1; the D call of TRBD1 rests on TCRdb alone, since no DNA is present to check it. Germline CDR1 SEHNR, CDR2 FQNEAQ (reference sequence). The CDR3 loop spans 14 amino acids. The CDR3 loop is CASSFEQGGNEQFF.

This rearrangement joins TRBV7-9 to TRBJ2-7; TCRdb gives TRBD2 as the D gene, but with no DNA this cannot be confirmed. Germline V lookup: CDR1 SEHNR, CDR2 FQNEAQ (reference sequence). CDR3 length equals 14 residues. The CDR3 protein is CASSSSSGAYEQYF.

The CDR3 spells CSVRDSGDTEAFF. This chain joins TRBV29-1 and TRBJ1-1; TCRdb calls TRBD1, which cannot be checked without DNA. This CDR3 contains 13 residues. Germline V lookup: CDR1 SQVTM, CDR2 ANQGSEA.

CDR3 region: CASSQAWTGAYEQYF. The chain uses TRBV4-2 and TRBJ2-7; the TRBD1 assignment by TCRdb is unverifiable without DNA. The V gene's germline CDR1 is LGHNA and CDR2 YNFKEQ. The CDR3 has 15 amino acids.

This sequence joins TRBV5-1 and TRBJ2-7; TCRdb designates TRBD1, a call that cannot be tested without DNA. The length of the CDR3 is 14 residues. Germline CDR1 reads SGHRS; CDR2 reads YFSETQ. CDR3 in amino acids: CASSLVGGPYEQYF.

The rearrangement joins TRBV5-6 to TRBJ2-2. The CDR3 has 14 amino acids. The V gene's germline CDR1 is SGHDT and CDR2 YYEEEE. The CDR3 sequence is CASSWTENTGELFF.

This chain connects TRBV20-1 to TRBJ2-1. CDR3 length: 11 residues. The V gene's germline CDR1 is DFQATT and CDR2 SNEGSKA (reference sequence). The CDR3 sequence: CSARVGNEKFF.

V and J are TRBV10-3 and TRBJ1-2; the TCRdb D gene call, TRBD1, has no DNA to confirm it. The CDR3 runs to 15 residues. Germline V gene data show CDR1 as ENHRY and CDR2 as SYGVKD. The chain's CDR3 is CAISETGTGRYGYTF.

J is TRBJ2-1 and V is TRBV29-1; TCRdb's D gene call, TRBD1, goes unchecked for lack of DNA. This CDR3 is 13 amino acids long. Germline loops: CDR1 SQVTM, CDR2 ANQGSEA. The CDR3 is CSVTGDYDNEQFF.

The chain uses TRBV4-1 and TRBJ2-1. The CDR3 consists of 14 residues. The germline V gene has CDR1 MGHRA and CDR2 YSYEKL. The CDR3 is CASSTLGSHNEQFF.

The rearrangement links TRBV28 to TRBJ1-6; TCRdb's D gene call, TRBD1, goes unchecked for lack of DNA. Germline CDR1 is MDHEN and CDR2 is SYDVKM. This CDR3 region has 16 residues. CDR3 residues: CASSLSGQGSNSPLHF.

This rearrangement joins TRBV20-1 to TRBJ2-3; TCRdb's D call, TRBD1, is unchecked because there is no DNA. Germline V CDR1 and CDR2: DFQATT, SNEGSKA (reference sequence). CDR3 length equals 15 residues. CDR3 amino acids: CSALPPGQGPDTQYF.

The chain couples TRBV7-6 to TRBJ2-5. Germline V gene data show CDR1 as SGHVS and CDR2 as FNYEAQ. The length of the CDR3 is 16 residues. This CDR3 reads CASSLASARDQETQYF.

The chain employs TRBV7-2 and TRBJ2-1; TCRdb reports TRBD1, a call that lacks DNA to check it against. This CDR3 spans 18 amino acids. Germline lookup yields CDR1 SGHTA and CDR2 FQGNSA. The CDR3 here is CASSGQGVGRRWRHEQFF. Full variable domain (rest looked up from reference TRBV7-2 and TRBJ2-1): GAGVSQSPSNKVTEKGKDVELRCDPISGHTALYWYRQSLGQGLEFLIYFQGNSAPDKSGLPSDRFSAERTGGSVSTLTIQRTQQEDSAVYLCASSGQGVGRRWRHEQFFGPGTRLTVL.

The genes are TRBV12-3 or TRBV12-4 and TRBJ2-7; TCRdb reports TRBD1, a call that lacks DNA to check it against. This CDR3 contains 16 residues. The CDR3 loop reads CASSLPRDRVSYEQYF.